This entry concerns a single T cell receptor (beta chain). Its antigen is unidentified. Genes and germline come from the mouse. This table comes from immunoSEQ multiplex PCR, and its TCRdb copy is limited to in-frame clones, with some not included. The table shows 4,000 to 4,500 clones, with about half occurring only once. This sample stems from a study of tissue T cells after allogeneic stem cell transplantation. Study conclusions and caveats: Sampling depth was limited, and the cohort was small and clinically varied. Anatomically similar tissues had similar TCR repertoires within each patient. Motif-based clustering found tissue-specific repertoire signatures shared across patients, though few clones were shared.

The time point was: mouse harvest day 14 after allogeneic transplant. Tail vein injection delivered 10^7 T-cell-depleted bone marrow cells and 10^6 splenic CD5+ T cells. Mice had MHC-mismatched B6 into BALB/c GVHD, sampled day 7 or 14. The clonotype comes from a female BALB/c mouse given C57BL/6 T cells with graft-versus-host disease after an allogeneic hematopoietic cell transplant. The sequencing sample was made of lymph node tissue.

The DNA read from the CDR3 is TGTGCCAGCAGTGGAGGGGGCCGAAATACGCTCTAT. Translation: CASSGGGRNTLY. The full CDR3 protein is CASSGGGRNTLYF. The rearrangement uses TRBV26 and TRBJ1-3; 7 bases map to TRBD1. The read finishes 1 residue shy of the CDR3 end, and the germline J gene is used to complete it. Germline loops: CDR1 KGHPV, CDR2 FQNQEV (reference sequence). CDR3 length equals 13 residues. The junction had 3 bases not matched to a gene; V was cut back by 5 bases and J by 5 bases.